The clone carrying this TCR beta chain was seen only once. Sequencing was performed with immunoSEQ multiplex PCR; in TCRdb, only in-frame clones are kept and a portion is missing. This repertoire shows 360,000 or so clones, roughly 87% found once; its top ten account for 2.5% to 3.5%. The germline CDR1 and CDR2 sequences are SGHRS and YFSETQ. The V and J ends lost 2 bases and 2 bases respectively, with 7 bases between them. The CDR3 contains 14 residues. The data derive from a study of blood T cell repertoires in COVID-19. The clonotype comes from a woman in her 30s who had recovered from COVID-19. The specimen sequenced was PBMCs or T cells enriched from blood (not recorded which). The chain is built from TRBV5-1 and TRBJ2-2; possible D gene TRBD1, 6 bases. The CDR3 DNA reads TGCGCCAGCAGCTTTGGGGGCAACACCGGGGAGCTGTTTTTT. This sequence encodes CASSFGGNTGELFF.